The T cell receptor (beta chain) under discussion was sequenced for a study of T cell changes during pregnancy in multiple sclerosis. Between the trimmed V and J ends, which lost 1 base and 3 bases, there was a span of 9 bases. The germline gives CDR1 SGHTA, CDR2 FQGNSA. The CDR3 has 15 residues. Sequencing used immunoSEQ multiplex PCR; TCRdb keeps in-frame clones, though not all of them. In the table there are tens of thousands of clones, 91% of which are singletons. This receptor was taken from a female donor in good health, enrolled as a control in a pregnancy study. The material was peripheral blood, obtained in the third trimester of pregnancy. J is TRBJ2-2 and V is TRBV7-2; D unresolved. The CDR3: CASSLVGQDTGELFF. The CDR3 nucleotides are TGTGCCAGCAGCTTAGTTGGCCAGGACACCGGGGAGCTGTTTTTT.